One T cell receptor beta chain is described in this entry. Its antigen is as yet unknown. Combined were second doses at about 4 or about 12 weeks. These data originate in a study of T cell responses to AZD1222 COVID-19 vaccine. Whole-study results and caveats: Clonal diversity was possibly underestimated, and white British individuals and females predominated among donors. After two AZD1222 doses, spike-specific TCR breadth and depth rose versus day 0. With dominance at 160-218 and 743-854, vaccine-associated CD4 TCRs spanned spike.

The protocol was immunoSEQ multiplex PCR, while the TCRdb copy is restricted to in-frame clones and leaves out a portion. The sample lists approximately 110,000 clones, 70% to 90% occurring once. Trimming removed 1 base from V and 6 bases from J; junction bases left unmatched: 4. The germline V gene encodes CDR1 SGHRS and CDR2 YFSETQ. CDR3 length: 15 amino acids. The clonotype originates from an adult who received the AZD1222 COVID-19 vaccine. The chain recombines TRBV5-1 with TRBJ2-2, with 9 bases lining up with TRBD1. Sequenced here: peripheral blood, sampled 28 days after the second AZD1222 dose. The CDR3 nucleotides read TGCGCCAGCAGCTTGACAGGGGGCGAACCCGGGGAGCTGTTTTTT. Translated, it gives CASSLTGGEPGELFF.